The TCR beta chain under discussion was sequenced for a study of T cells in Graves' hyperthyroidism and ophthalmopathy. The CDR3 regions of TCR beta were amplified from RNA transcripts. The HTBI set primed first-round TCR CDR3 RT-PCR. TCRdb fed the multiplex PCR reads into MiXCR, producing one record per CDR3 protein. The sample records approximately 430,000 distinct CDR3 sequences, approximately 14% being singletons. Regarding this clonotype: The antigen is undetermined. A much larger clone lies a single base off, so this may be a read error.

The germline gives CDR1 SGHVS, CDR2 FNYEAQ. The ends lost 4 bases at V and 8 bases at J; junction bases unmatched: 17. This CDR3 spans 17 amino acids. Subjects aged 18 to 65 presented with newly diagnosed hyperthyroidism of less than 2 months' duration. Patients having uncontrolled infection, another autoimmune disease, pregnancy or lactation were not included. Diagnosis relied on clinical symptoms, serum thyroxine and TRAb, thyroid ultrasound and orbital computed tomography. Points from the study as a whole: Ophthalmopathy could be told apart from stable hyperthyroidism with a 13 V-J model.

The V call is TRBV7-6, the J call TRBJ2-1, with TRBD1 matching over 7 bases. This receptor was identified in a woman between 18 and 30 years old with Graves' hyperthyroidism. Sequencing was carried out using blood. In DNA form, the CDR3 reads TGTGCCAGCAGCTACGAAACCGGGATAGGGGGCCGAGATGAGCAGTTCTTC. Protein product: CASSYETGIGGRDEQFF. Complete variable domain (other parts from reference TRBV7-6 and TRBJ2-1): GAGVSQSPRYKVTKRGQDVALRCDPISGHVSLYWYRQALGQGPEFLTYFNYEAQQDKSGLPNDRFSAERPEGSISTLTIQRTEQRDSAMYRCASSYETGIGGRDEQFFGPGTRLTVL.